One and the same sample provided the 26 T cell receptor beta chains below, sequenced in a study of T cell responses to AZD1222 COVID-19 vaccine. The assay was immunoSEQ multiplex PCR, and TCRdb's table has in-frame clones only and misses some. This table holds 95,000 to 110,000 clones, about 90% found once. The source material was peripheral blood, sampled 28 days after the second AZD1222 dose. These receptors all come from an adult who received the AZD1222 COVID-19 vaccine.

The chain is built from TRBV5-1 and TRBJ2-5; tentatively, D is TRBD2 (7 bases). The germline V gene has CDR1 SGHRS and CDR2 YFSETQ. V shed 0 bases and J shed 1 base, with 13 bases lying between them. The CDR3 contains 16 residues. The CDR3 DNA follows: TGCGCCAGCAGCTTGGAGGGGGGGGTCTCCCAAGAGACCCAGTACTTC. It encodes CASSLEGGVSQETQYF.

This chain uses TRBV19 with TRBJ1-2, with D unclear. V lost 3 bases, J lost 2 bases, and 4 bases lay in between. CDR1 and CDR2 (germline): LNHDA, SQIVND (reference sequence). CDR3 length: 12 amino acids. CDR3 nucleotides: TGTGCCAGTAGTATCCGAAACTATGGCTACACCTTC. Translating gives CASSIRNYGYTF.

The chain couples TRBV6-2 or TRBV6-3 to TRBJ2-7; no clear D. Trimming removed 6 bases from V and 0 bases from J, with 3 bases in between. Germline assignment: CDR1 MNHEY and CDR2 SVGEGT. The CDR3 runs to 11 residues. This chain's CDR3 is CASSTSYEQYF. For the CDR3, the DNA is TGTGCCAGCAGCACCTCCTACGAGCAGTACTTC.

V and J are TRBV5-1 and TRBJ1-4; unclear D gene. The length of the CDR3 is 14 residues. Germline assignment: CDR1 SGHRS and CDR2 YFSETQ. Trimming shortened V by 4 bases and J by 0 bases, and 7 bases separated the two germline ends. CDR3 in DNA: TGCGCCAGCAGCAAATTTCCAACTAATGAAAAACTGTTTTTT. This encodes CASSKFPTNEKLFF. The whole variable domain, remainder taken from reference TRBV5-1 and TRBJ1-4, is KAGVTQTPRYLIKTRGQQVTLSCSPISGHRSVSWYQQTPGQGLQFLFEYFSETQRNKGNFPGRFSGRQFSNSRSEMNVSTLELGDSALYLCASSKFPTNEKLFFGSGTQLSVL.

The V and J genes are TRBV18 and TRBJ2-2; D ambiguous. The length of the CDR3 is 14 residues. With 8 bases removed from V and 1 base from J, the gap between germline ends came to 11 bases. The germline V gene encodes CDR1 KGHSH and CDR2 LQKENI. CDR3 bases: TGTGCCAGCGCCCGGGCCCTGAACACCGGGGAGCTGTTTTTT. It translates to CASARALNTGELFF. Supplemented by reference TRBV18 and TRBJ2-2, the full variable domain reads NAGVMQNPRHLVRRRGQEARLRCSPMKGHSHVYWYRQLPEEGLKFMVYLQKENIIDESGMPKERFSAEFPKEGPSILRIQQVVRGDSAAYFCASARALNTGELFFGEGSRLTVL.

In its sample, this clone was seen a few times. V is TRBV25-1 and J is TRBJ1-1, with D tentatively TRBD1 (5 bases). Germline lookup yields CDR1 MGHDK and CDR2 SYGVNS. This CDR3 comprises 18 residues. Trimming took off 2 bases at V and 2 bases at J, with 21 bases between the two ends. CDR3 sequence (DNA): TGTGCCAGCAGTGAACCCCCCCGGGACTCCTCACTTAACACTGAAGCTTTCTTT. Translating gives CASSEPPRDSSLNTEAFF.

The chain is built from TRBV3-1 (or the pseudogene TRBV3-2) and TRBJ2-2, with 8 bases fitting TRBD1. Germline loops: CDR1 LGHDT, CDR2 YNNKEL (reference sequence). This CDR3 spans 16 amino acids. V shed 1 base and J 4 bases; nucleotides not matched to a gene: 5. CDR3 amino acids: CASSQVATGVTGELFF. CDR3 bases: TGTGCCAGCAGCCAAGTGGCGACAGGGGTCACCGGGGAGCTGTTTTTT.

The rearrangement joins TRBV5-1 to TRBJ2-7, with 7 positions matching TRBD1. The CDR3 consists of 18 residues. Germline CDR1 reads SGHRS; CDR2 reads YFSETQ. The J segment lost 4 bases and the V segment lost 5 bases, leaving 21 bases of the junction unmatched. This CDR3 reads CASSRDRGSLNLAYEQYF. Here the CDR3 DNA reads TGCGCCAGCAGTAGGGACAGAGGATCCTTAAACCTCGCTTACGAGCAGTACTTC.

The V call is TRBV9, the J call TRBJ1-5; 7 nucleotides align to TRBD1. The CDR3 runs 15 residues. V was clipped by 3 bases and J by 0 bases; unmatched bases: 3. Looked up from germline, CDR1 is SGDLS and CDR2 is YYNGEE. This CDR3 reads CASSATGNSNQPQHF. The CDR3 DNA sequence: TGTGCCAGCAGCGCGACAGGGAATAGCAATCAGCCCCAGCATTTT.

This clone has only one observation. V is TRBV19 and J is TRBJ2-1; 9 bases fit TRBD1. Per germline, CDR1 LNHDA and CDR2 SQIVND (reference sequence). V lost 10 bases, J lost 8 bases, and 6 bases stayed unmatched. CDR3 size: 12 residues. The CDR3 DNA reads as TGTGCCACCAACCACAGGGGGCATGAGCAGTTCTTC. Translation: CATNHRGHEQFF. The complete variable domain, with remaining parts taken from reference TRBV19 and TRBJ2-1, reads DGGITQSPKYLFRKEGQNVTLSCEQNLNHDAMYWYRQDPGQGLRLIYYSQIVNDFQKGDIAEGYSVSREKKESFPLTVTSAQKNPTAFYLCATNHRGHEQFFGPGTRLTVL.

The CDR3 spells CASRSTQGRGNTIYF. DNA of the CDR3: TGTGCCAGCAGATCTACCCAGGGGCGCGGAAACACCATATATTTT. The chain uses TRBV6-5 and TRBJ1-3; D is perhaps TRBD1 (6 bases). V was clipped by 6 bases and J by 4 bases, with 16 bases between them. The CDR3 covers 15 residues. Per the germline V gene, CDR1 is MNHEY and CDR2 is SVGAGI.

J is TRBJ1-5 and V is TRBV7-3, with D possibly TRBD1 on 5 matching bases. Looked up from germline, CDR1 is SGHTA and CDR2 is FQGTGA. The length of the CDR3 is 14 residues. The germline V and J ends were trimmed by 8 bases and 4 bases, with 15 bases remaining between them. The CDR3, as DNA: TGTGCCAGCCCGATTCGACAGATTAATCAGCCCCAGCATTTT. Translated, it gives CASPIRQINQPQHF.

CDR3 sequence: CSVEKVPEAFF. The CDR3 DNA reads TGCAGCGTTGAAAAAGTTCCTGAAGCTTTCTTT. The chain is built from TRBV29-1 and TRBJ1-1; D remains ambiguous. This CDR3 has 11 amino acids. The germline CDR1 and CDR2 sequences are SQVTM and ANQGSEA. Trimming took 2 bases from V and 6 from J, leaving 7 bases between them.

V gene TRBV19 combines with J gene TRBJ2-3; 10 nucleotides agree with TRBD1. The trim removed 5 bases at V and 7 bases at J, leaving 6 bases unmatched. In germline, CDR1 is LNHDA, CDR2 SQIVND (reference sequence). This CDR3 region has 14 residues. DNA of the CDR3: TGTGCCAGTAGTCCCGGGACAGGGGTCAATACGCAGTATTTT. Encoded protein: CASSPGTGVNTQYF.

The V call is TRBV30, the J call TRBJ1-3; D not certain. Germline V gene data show CDR1 as GTSNPN and CDR2 as SVGIG (reference sequence). With 4 bases removed from V and 3 bases from J, the gap between germline ends came to 7 bases. This CDR3 contains 12 residues. This chain's CDR3 is CAWNGSGNTIYF. Written as DNA, the CDR3 is TGTGCCTGGAACGGGAGTGGAAACACCATATATTTT. Full variable domain (remainder filled in from reference TRBV30 and TRBJ1-3): SQTIHQWPATLVQPVGSPLSLECTVEGTSNPNLYWYRQAAGRGLQLLFYSVGIGQISSEVPQNLSASRPQDRQFILSSKKLLLSDSGFYLCAWNGSGNTIYFGEGSWLTVV.

The chain joins TRBV30 to TRBJ1-4; the match to TRBD1 covers 7 bases. J was trimmed by 5 bases and V by 2 bases; bases with no gene match: 5. Germline V gives CDR1 GTSNPN, CDR2 SVGIG (reference sequence). This CDR3 has 14 residues. The CDR3 region has the DNA TGTGCCTGGAGTCACAGGGGCCTCAATGAAAAACTGTTTTTT. The encoded protein is CAWSHRGLNEKLFF.

This chain uses TRBV27 with TRBJ2-5; 7 nucleotides match TRBD2. This CDR3 region has 13 residues. Trimming cost V 5 bases and J 5 bases; bases outside gene matches: 5. CDR1 is MNHEY, CDR2 SMNVEV, per germline (reference sequence). This CDR3 is CASSGLVGETQYF. The CDR3 DNA reads as TGTGCCAGCAGTGGACTAGTTGGGGAGACCCAGTACTTC.

This chain uses TRBV19 with TRBJ1-5; D perhaps matches TRBD1 (5 bases). This CDR3 has 14 residues. Germline V CDR1 and CDR2: LNHDA, SQIVND (reference sequence). Deletions cut 4 bases from V and 7 bases from J, with 14 bases between. The CDR3 nucleotides are TGTGCCAGTAGTAAGGTTCAGGGTCGCCAGCCCCAGCATTTT. Translating gives CASSKVQGRQPQHF.

This chain joins TRBV7-2 and TRBJ1-1; 7 bases match TRBD1. V was pared by 6 bases and J by 1 base, with 5 bases of the junction left unmatched. Germline V lookup: CDR1 SGHTA, CDR2 FQGNSA. This CDR3 comprises 14 residues. The CDR3 loop is CASSYRTGNTEAFF. In DNA form, the CDR3 reads TGTGCCAGCAGTTATCGGACAGGGAACACTGAAGCTTTCTTT.

The gene calls are TRBV6-2 or TRBV6-3 and TRBJ1-5, with a weak D call TRBD1 (6 bases). Germline V gene lookup returns CDR1 MNHEY and CDR2 SVGEGT. The ends were cut back, 2 bases at V and 5 bases at J, with 19 bases in the middle. There are 17 residues in the CDR3. In DNA, the CDR3 is TGTGCCAGCAGTTACCCCCTTATCGCCAGGGGATATCAGCCCCAGCATTTT. It yields the protein CASSYPLIARGYQPQHF.

This sequence joins TRBV27 and TRBJ2-3; TRBD2 matches at 8 bases. Germline V gene data show CDR1 as MNHEY and CDR2 as SMNVEV (reference sequence). This CDR3 region has 15 residues. With 7 bases clipped from V and 2 bases from J, the junction kept 8 bases outside the gene matches. The CDR3 sequence is CASTPGRGDTDTQYF. The CDR3 nucleotides are TGTGCCAGCACCCCCGGGCGGGGGGACACAGATACGCAGTATTTT.

The chain links TRBV19 to TRBJ2-1, with D possibly TRBD1 on 6 matching bases. The CDR3 totals 16 residues. V lost 4 bases, J lost 8 bases, and 21 bases lay in between. Germline values: CDR1 LNHDA, CDR2 SQIVND (reference sequence). The CDR3 is CASSTSPPTGYHEQFF. Written as DNA, the CDR3 is TGTGCCAGTAGTACTAGCCCCCCTACAGGGTACCATGAGCAGTTCTTC. The full variable domain, with the rest looked up from reference TRBV19 and TRBJ2-1, is DGGITQSPKYLFRKEGQNVTLSCEQNLNHDAMYWYRQDPGQGLRLIYYSQIVNDFQKGDIAEGYSVSREKKESFPLTVTSAQKNPTAFYLCASSTSPPTGYHEQFFGPGTRLTVL.

V gene TRBV25-1 combines with J gene TRBJ2-7; D ambiguous. The CDR3 is 14 residues long. Germline assignment: CDR1 MGHDK and CDR2 SYGVNS. The V end lost 5 bases, the J end lost 1 base, and 12 bases lay between the germline ends. This CDR3 reads CASSMRGLSYEQYF. The CDR3, as DNA: TGTGCCAGCAGTATGCGCGGCCTTTCCTACGAGCAGTACTTC.

The chain links TRBV5-1 to TRBJ2-7; weak D call: TRBD2 (7 bases). The CDR3 is 19 amino acids. V was pared by 5 bases and J by 2 bases, with 29 bases between. CDR1 is SGHRS and CDR2 is YFSETQ in the germline V gene. CDR3 nucleotide sequence: TGCGCCAGCAGTACCGGGTCCCCAAGGGGGAGGGAGCGGGCCTACGAGCAGTACTTC. Translating gives CASSTGSPRGRERAYEQYF. Full variable domain (rest looked up from reference TRBV5-1 and TRBJ2-7): KAGVTQTPRYLIKTRGQQVTLSCSPISGHRSVSWYQQTPGQGLQFLFEYFSETQRNKGNFPGRFSGRQFSNSRSEMNVSTLELGDSALYLCASSTGSPRGRERAYEQYFGPGTRLTVT.

This chain joins TRBV9 and TRBJ1-1; a possible D gene is TRBD1 (6 bases). This CDR3 has 14 residues. The germline CDR1 and CDR2 sequences are SGDLS and YYNGEE. With 0 bases removed from V and 1 base from J, the gap between germline ends came to 7 bases. The CDR3 here is CASSVAGQNTEAFF. For the CDR3, the DNA is TGTGCCAGCAGCGTAGCGGGACAGAACACTGAAGCTTTCTTT.

The V gene is TRBV30, the J gene TRBJ2-5, with a tentative D call TRBD2 (5 bases). Germline lookup yields CDR1 GTSNPN and CDR2 SVGIG (reference sequence). The germline V and J ends were trimmed by 7 bases and 0 bases, with 12 bases remaining between them. The CDR3 is made up of 13 amino acids. The chain's CDR3 is CAFVAGHQETQYF. DNA of the CDR3: TGTGCCTTTGTCGCGGGCCACCAAGAGACCCAGTACTTC.